A selection of T cell receptor beta chains follows, all from one sample in a study of PD-L1 blockade in urothelial cancer. Sequencing was performed with immunoSEQ multiplex PCR; in TCRdb, only in-frame clones are kept and a portion is missing. The sample shows tens of thousands of clones, approximately 90% of them seen only once. The sequenced sample was PBMCs, obtained around atezolizumab (anti-PD-L1) treatment. Source of these receptors: an elderly woman with urothelial cancer. The CDR3 runs from the conserved cysteine through the conserved F or W. Each record gives: J gene, clone size, V gene, D gene, CDR3 protein, CDR3 DNA. D genes are given only for firm matches. Size is omitted from some rows. Given values are once, few, many or a class for expanded clones.

J gene: TRBJ1-2; clone size: NA; V gene: TRBV6-1; D gene: TRBD1; CDR3 protein: CASSGRRDSQPYPYGYTF; CDR3 DNA: TGTGCCAGCAGTGGCCGCCGGGACAGTCAACCTTACCCCTATGGCTACACCTTC
J gene: TRBJ1-5; clone size: NA; V gene: TRBV7-8; D gene: TRBD1; CDR3 protein: CASSPFAGTVSNQPQHF; CDR3 DNA: TGTGCCAGCAGCCCCTTTGCCGGGACAGTTAGCAATCAGCCCCAGCATTTT
J gene: TRBJ1-5; clone size: NA; V gene: TRBV9; D gene: NA; CDR3 protein: CASSPTGGRQPQHF; CDR3 DNA: TGTGCCAGCAGCCCCACGGGAGGACGGCAGCCCCAGCATTTT
J gene: TRBJ2-3; clone size: NA; V gene: TRBV7-9; D gene: NA; CDR3 protein: CASSPGLSTDTQYF; CDR3 DNA: TGTGCCAGCAGCCCCGGACTAAGCACAGATACGCAGTATTTT
J gene: TRBJ2-7; clone size: NA; V gene: TRBV7-9; D gene: NA; CDR3 protein: CASSLSIGEQYF; CDR3 DNA: TGTGCCAGCAGCTTAAGCATCGGCGAGCAGTACTTC
J gene: TRBJ2-2; clone size: NA; V gene: TRBV5-1; D gene: NA; CDR3 protein: CASSLVAENTGELFF; CDR3 DNA: TGCGCCAGCAGCTTGGTGGCGGAGAACACCGGGGAGCTGTTTTTT
J gene: TRBJ2-5; clone size: NA; V gene: TRBV15; D gene: TRBD2; CDR3 protein: CATRNGLAGVTGITQYF; CDR3 DNA: TGTGCCACCAGGAACGGACTAGCGGGAGTTACGGGTATTACCCAGTACTTC
J gene: TRBJ2-1; clone size: few; V gene: TRBV18; D gene: TRBD2; CDR3 protein: CASSLEAGGGNEQFF; CDR3 DNA: TGTGCCAGCTCACTCGAAGCGGGAGGGGGCAATGAGCAGTTCTTC
J gene: TRBJ2-7; clone size: NA; V gene: TRBV4-1; D gene: TRBD2; CDR3 protein: CASSQGLAGVVYEQYF; CDR3 DNA: TGCGCCAGCAGCCAAGGACTAGCGGGAGTTGTTTACGAGCAGTACTTC
J gene: TRBJ1-1; clone size: NA; V gene: TRBV7-6; D gene: TRBD1; CDR3 protein: CASSSAGGRTEAFF; CDR3 DNA: TGTGCCAGCAGCTCGGCAGGGGGCCGCACTGAAGCTTTCTTT
J gene: TRBJ1-2; clone size: NA; V gene: TRBV28; D gene: NA; CDR3 protein: CASRATNYGYTF; CDR3 DNA: TGTGCCAGCAGGGCAACTAACTATGGCTACACCTTC
J gene: TRBJ2-5; clone size: NA; V gene: TRBV14; D gene: TRBD1; CDR3 protein: CASSRGTGGPETQYF; CDR3 DNA: TGTGCCAGCAGTCGTGGGACAGGTGGTCCGGAGACCCAGTACTTC
J gene: TRBJ2-7; clone size: NA; V gene: TRBV11-2; D gene: NA; CDR3 protein: CASSLGARGGEQYF; CDR3 DNA: TGTGCCAGCAGCTTAGGGGCCAGGGGTGGCGAGCAGTACTTC
J gene: TRBJ1-5; clone size: few; V gene: TRBV2; D gene: NA; CDR3 protein: CASSQGVLINQPQHF; CDR3 DNA: TGTGCCAGCAGCCAAGGGGTACTCATCAATCAGCCCCAGCATTTT
J gene: TRBJ1-2; clone size: NA; V gene: TRBV5-4; D gene: NA; CDR3 protein: CASSLDLKSLVYGYTF; CDR3 DNA: TGTGCCAGCAGCTTGGATTTAAAAAGCTTAGTATATGGCTACACCTTC
J gene: TRBJ2-1; clone size: NA; V gene: TRBV11-2; D gene: TRBD1; CDR3 protein: CASSHQQGATPRSGEQFF; CDR3 DNA: TGTGCCAGCAGCCACCAACAGGGGGCGACCCCCCGAAGTGGTGAGCAGTTCTTC
J gene: TRBJ1-2; clone size: NA; V gene: TRBV28; D gene: TRBD1; CDR3 protein: CASRNQGGAMLGYTF; CDR3 DNA: TGTGCCAGCAGGAACCAAGGGGGCGCGATGCTCGGCTACACCTTC
J gene: TRBJ1-3; clone size: NA; V gene: TRBV7-6; D gene: TRBD1; CDR3 protein: CASSLEQGSGGNTIYF; CDR3 DNA: TGTGCCAGCAGCTTAGAACAGGGGTCAGGTGGAAACACCATATATTTT
J gene: TRBJ1-3; clone size: NA; V gene: TRBV15; D gene: NA; CDR3 protein: CATSRVGASGNTIYF; CDR3 DNA: TGTGCCACCAGCAGAGTTGGGGCGTCGGGAAACACCATATATTTT
J gene: TRBJ1-2; clone size: NA; V gene: TRBV27; D gene: NA; CDR3 protein: CASSLSWRDYGYTF; CDR3 DNA: TGTGCCAGCAGTTTATCGTGGAGGGACTATGGCTACACCTTC
J gene: TRBJ2-7; clone size: NA; V gene: TRBV30; D gene: TRBD2; CDR3 protein: CAWRPRGGLVGEQYF; CDR3 DNA: TGTGCCTGGAGGCCCCGCGGAGGACTAGTAGGCGAGCAGTACTTC
J gene: TRBJ1-2; clone size: NA; V gene: TRBV6-1; D gene: NA; CDR3 protein: CASSETQLNYGYTF; CDR3 DNA: TGTGCCAGCAGTGAAACACAGCTTAACTATGGCTACACCTTC
J gene: TRBJ2-7; clone size: once; V gene: TRBV9; D gene: NA; CDR3 protein: CASSEDSGSYEQYF; CDR3 DNA: TGTGCCAGCAGCGAGGATAGCGGCTCCTACGAGCAGTACTTC
J gene: TRBJ2-3; clone size: NA; V gene: TRBV28; D gene: TRBD2; CDR3 protein: CASSLTGGYTDTQYF; CDR3 DNA: TGTGCCAGCAGCCTTACGGGAGGGTACACAGATACGCAGTATTTT